This T cell receptor beta chain is from a study of blood T cell repertoires in COVID-19 (dated by TCRdb to 2018 to 2020). Study-level background: The collaborator samples originated in the United States, Italy and Spain and spanned the acute and convalescent phases of COVID-19. The material from the prospective study consisted of cDNA or gDNA derived from T cells, B-cell-depleted T cells, or PBMCs. Deeply sampled blood TCRbeta repertoires from subjects exposed to, actively infected with, or recovered from COVID-19 were included in the dataset. The repertoires were released in a freely available public database meant as a resource for research on the immune response to SARS-CoV-2. The samples were drawn from two sources: the first 160 participants of the ongoing ImmuneRACE study, and 1,200 or so subjects contributed by 6 global collaborators. A de-identified subject ID, COVID-19 status, age in years and sex were almost always included in the sample metadata. Where available, HLA class I and class II types were obtained from metadata supplied by the sample provider rather than from assay-based typing.

From cysteine to phenylalanine, the CDR3 is 17 amino acids long. The CDR3 DNA has 51 bases and is translated from base 1. The germline V gene specifies SGHTA as CDR1 and FQGNSA as CDR2. Ends trimmed: V by 4 bases, J by 5 bases; bases unmatched to a gene: 13. TCRbeta CDR3 regions were amplified from genomic DNA using the immunoSEQ Assay, a bias-controlled multiplex PCR. As for the original processing: The number of nucleated cells in each sample was estimated from the amplification of reference gene primers within the assay. To quantify the absolute abundance of each unique TCRbeta CDR3 rearrangement, sequence reads were collapsed and filtered. Productive Simpson clonality was computed per sample as the square root of Simpson's diversity index over productive rearrangements. TCRdb retrieved this table from immuneACCESS and kept in-frame rearrangements only. Not all clones are present; in checked studies, unresolved V genes account for under half, and no reason is known for the remainder. V, J and clone size are those of that table, while D and trimming were read from the DNA. The sample table lists about 120,000 clones, more than 80% of them with a count of one. Around a quarter of the sample rests with the top ten.

The collaborating institutions used their own protocols to collect whole blood in K2EDTA tubes. For TCRbeta analysis, collaborators shipped samples as frozen whole blood, isolated PBMCs, or DNA extracted from either of those sample types. Overall results and qualifications from the work: The amount of clinical and demographic metadata varied by source and participant and was provided uncurated.

As for this clone: The antigen it recognizes is unknown. There are no base qualities to consult, and no much larger clone falls within one base.

This clonotype was sampled from an older man with active or convalescent COVID-19. The sequenced material came from peripheral blood. The chain is made from TRBV7-2 and TRBJ2-7; 11 bases in between match TRBD2. The CDR3 reads CASSSRLAGWSMNEQYF. The sequence in DNA is TGTGCCAGCAGCTCCCGACTAGCGGGGTGGTCAATGAACGAGCAGTACTTC.